The 4 T cell receptor beta chains given below trace back to one sample, sequenced in a study of T cells in Graves' hyperthyroidism and ophthalmopathy. There were TCR beta CDR3 regions amplified from RNA transcripts. With the HTBI primer set, the TCR CDR3 went through a first round of RT-PCR. TCRdb reanalysed the multiplex PCR reads using MiXCR and keeps one entry per CDR3 protein. The top ten clones hold about 7% of a sample with 500,000 to 750,000 distinct CDR3 sequences, approximately 14% of them seen once. What was sequenced was blood. Receptor source: a woman aged 25 to 39 with Graves' hyperthyroidism.

In this sample, this clonotype turned up many times. The chain uses TRBV7-3 and TRBJ1-6, with 10 bases matching TRBD1. Unmatched junction bases numbered 2, after V lost 5 bases and J lost 10 bases. The CDR3 is made up of 13 amino acids. Germline CDR1 is SGHTA and CDR2 is FQGTGA. The CDR3 DNA follows: TGTGCCAGCAGCCTGGACAGGGGGTCACCCCTCCACTTT. Residues: CASSLDRGSPLHF.

This clonotype was observed a handful of times. The chain has TRBV20-1 and TRBJ2-1; TRBD1 agrees at 7 bases. V lost 6 bases, J lost 7 bases, and 6 bases stayed unmatched. Germline V lookup: CDR1 DFQATT, CDR2 SNEGSKA (reference sequence). The CDR3 covers 12 residues. The CDR3 nucleotides read TGCAGTGCCACGGGACAGAGTAATGAGCAGTTCTTC. Encoded protein: CSATGQSNEQFF.

This chain uses TRBV12-3 or TRBV12-4 with TRBJ2-1; the D is unclear. With 1 base removed from V and 9 bases from J, the gap between germline ends came to 13 bases. There are 14 residues in the CDR3. In DNA form, the CDR3 reads TGTGCCAGCAGTTTAGATCCTTCGGTTGGTGAGCAGTTCTTC. Translating it yields CASSLDPSVGEQFF.

On this clonotype itself: This could be a read error, since a much larger clone is one nucleotide away. The chain links TRBV7-2 to TRBJ2-2; no clear D. The CDR3 is 11 amino acids. Looked up from germline, CDR1 is SGHTA and CDR2 is FQGNSA. CDR3 protein: CASTNAGELFF. The CDR3 nucleotides are TGTGCCAGCACGAACGCCGGGGAGCTGTTTTTT. The variable domain in full, with the rest retrieved from reference TRBV7-2 and TRBJ2-2, is GAGVSQSPSNKVTEKGKDVELRCDPISGHTALYWYRQSLGQGLEFLIYFQGNSAPDKSGLPSDRFSAERTGGSVSTLTIQRTQQEDSAVYLCASTNAGELFFGEGSRLTVL.